These T cell receptor beta chains were read from a single sample in a study of CD8+ T cells in alopecia areata. Generated by immunoSEQ multiplex PCR, the TCRdb table keeps only in-frame clones and is missing some. Of under 200,000 clones listed, about three fifths were seen once; the top ten hold roughly 0.99%. Source: CD4+ T cells sorted from blood, taken at week 4, from a patient treated with tofacitinib. The receptors stem from a human donor with alopecia areata. CDR3s include the opening cysteine and the closing phenylalanine or tryptophan. The D gene is left open where the match is weak. Clone size is stated in some rows and not others, as once, few, many or a class when expanded.

size	J	V	D	DNA	CDR3
few	TRBJ1-5	TRBV30	.	TGTGCCTGGAGTTCCGGGGGGGGTTCGCCCCAGCATTTT	CAWSSGGGSPQHF
few	TRBJ2-5	TRBV30	.	TGTGCCTGGAGTGTCCTAGCGGAGACCCAGTACTTC	CAWSVLAETQYF
.	TRBJ2-7	TRBV29-1	.	TGCAGCGTTGGGGGCGGATACGAGCAGTACTTC	CSVGGGYEQYF
.	TRBJ2-1	TRBV10-2	.	TGCGCCAGCGGGGGCAATCCCTACAATGAGCAGTTCTTC	CASGGNPYNEQFF
.	TRBJ2-3	TRBV30	.	TGTGCCTGGGGAGCCGGTTTGGGCAAAGATACGCAGTATTTT	CAWGAGLGKDTQYF
.	TRBJ2-3	TRBV19	TRBD2	TGTGCCAGTAGTATATCTAGCGGGGGCACAGATACGCAGTATTTT	CASSISSGGTDTQYF
few	TRBJ2-5	TRBV5-1	.	TGCGCCAGTCAAACGCGGGGCGGTGAGACCCAGTACTTC	CASQTRGGETQYF
few	TRBJ2-3	TRBV7-8	TRBD2	TGTGCCAGCAGCTTAGGGGTCGGGACTAGGGTGTATTTT	CASSLGVGTRVYF
.	TRBJ2-5	TRBV19	TRBD2	TGTGCCAGTAGTTCGGGACTAGCGGGGGTGGAGACCCAGTACTTC	CASSSGLAGVETQYF
.	TRBJ2-6	TRBV19	.	TGTGCCAGTAGTACAAGGACGGAGGGCTCTGGGGCCAACGTCCTGACTTTC	CASSTRTEGSGANVLTF
.	TRBJ1-4	TRBV27	.	TGTGCCAGCAGGCGCGGGGATGAAAAACTGTTTTTT	CASRRGDEKLFF
.	TRBJ2-3	TRBV29-1	TRBD2	TGCAGCGTTGAGGGGACTAGGGGGGATACGCAGTATTTT	CSVEGTRGDTQYF
few	TRBJ1-1	TRBV29-1	.	TGCAGCGTTGAGGTCTTACAGGGAATCACTGAAGCTTTCTTT	CSVEVLQGITEAFF
.	TRBJ1-6	TRBV30	.	TGTGCCTGGACGGCAGGGATGGTACCCCTCCACTTT	CAWTAGMVPLHF
.	TRBJ1-1	TRBV29-1	.	TGCAGCGTTCGACAGATGAACACTGAAGCTTTCTTT	CSVRQMNTEAFF
.	TRBJ1-6	TRBV27	TRBD1	TGTGCCAGCAGACAGGGGGCTTCACCCCTCCACTTT	CASRQGASPLHF
.	TRBJ2-1	TRBV7-7	TRBD1	TGTGCTAGCAGCTTAGGGGGCAGGACCGATGAGCAGTTCTTC	CASSLGGRTDEQFF
few	TRBJ2-1	TRBV27	.	TGTGCCAGCAGTTTCCCGACGGGCCAAGGCCATGAGCAGTTCTTC	CASSFPTGQGHEQFF
.	TRBJ2-2	TRBV5-6	.	TGTGCCAGCAGCATCCCCGGGCGGGCCGGGGAGCTGTTTTTT	CASSIPGRAGELFF
.	TRBJ2-1	TRBV25-1	.	TGTGCCAGCAGTCCTTACAATGAGCAGTTCTTC	CASSPYNEQFF
.	TRBJ2-7	TRBV7-2	.	TGTGCCAGCAGCTTAAGAGGGGTCGCCTACGAGCAGTACTTC	CASSLRGVAYEQYF
.	TRBJ1-1	TRBV30	TRBD1	TGTGCCTGGAGGAACGGACAGGCGAACACTGAAGCTTTCTTT	CAWRNGQANTEAFF
once	TRBJ1-2	TRBV27	.	TGTGCCAGCAGTTCCCTCGGAGGGAGTGGCTACACCTTC	CASSSLGGSGYTF
.	TRBJ1-1	TRBV30	TRBD1	TGTGCCTGGAGAACAGGGGGCGTGGAAGCTTTCTTT	CAWRTGGVEAFF
.	TRBJ1-1	TRBV6-5	.	TGTGCCAGCACCTCCCGGACGATGAACACTGAAGCTTTCTTT	CASTSRTMNTEAFF
few	TRBJ1-2	TRBV7-2	TRBD1	TGTGCCAGCAGCTCCCAGACAGGGGGCCAAAACTATGGCTACACCTTC	CASSSQTGGQNYGYTF
few	TRBJ2-2	TRBV13	TRBD2	TGTGCCAGCAGCTTACTAGCGGGGGAAAACACCGGGGAGCTGTTTTTT	CASSLLAGENTGELFF
.	TRBJ1-6	TRBV27	.	TGTGCCAGCAGTTTGGGGTTGGTAGGGTCCTATAATTCACCCCTCCACTTT	CASSLGLVGSYNSPLHF
.	TRBJ2-3	TRBV29-1	TRBD2	TGCAGCGTTGACGGCGGGGGGGCCGGGGATACGCAGTATTTT	CSVDGGGAGDTQYF
.	TRBJ2-1	TRBV5-1	.	TGCGCCAGCAGCTTGTTGGGTCTCGCCAATGAGCAGTTCTTC	CASSLLGLANEQFF
.	TRBJ2-7	TRBV7-2	TRBD2	TGTGCCAGCAGCCCCCTAGCGGGGGGTCTCGAGCAGTACTTC	CASSPLAGGLEQYF
.	TRBJ2-1	TRBV14	TRBD2	TGTGCCAGCAGCCAAGATTGGCGGGGGTTCAATGAGCAGTTCTTC	CASSQDWRGFNEQFF
few	TRBJ2-4	TRBV11-2	TRBD2	TGTGCCAGCAGCTTAGTAGGGCTAGCGGGGCAAAACATTCAGTACTTC	CASSLVGLAGQNIQYF
few	TRBJ1-1	TRBV2	.	TGTGCCATAGCCAGGAACACTGAAGCTTTCTTT	CAIARNTEAFF
.	TRBJ1-1	TRBV6-5	.	TGTGCCAGCCCCGCGGGGAACACTGAAGCTTTCTTT	CASPAGNTEAFF
few	TRBJ2-1	TRBV7-2	.	TGTGCCAGCAGCACCATGGGTGAGCAGTTCTTC	CASSTMGEQFF
.	TRBJ2-7	TRBV18	.	TGTGCCAGCTCACCAGGGACGGCAGCCTACGAGCAGTACTTC	CASSPGTAAYEQYF
few	TRBJ1-1	TRBV29-1	.	TGCAGCGTTGAAGAGGGGCTTCCTGAAGCTTTCTTT	CSVEEGLPEAFF
.	TRBJ2-5	TRBV19	.	TGTGCCAGTAGTATCGGACGGCCCCAAGAGACCCAGTACTTC	CASSIGRPQETQYF
.	TRBJ1-2	TRBV30	.	TGTGCCTGGGACCAGGGGTTAGTTTACACCTTC	CAWDQGLVYTF
once	TRBJ2-7	TRBV2	TRBD1	TGTGCCAGCAGTGCTCGGGACAGCTCCTACGAGCAGTACTTC	CASSARDSSYEQYF
.	TRBJ2-5	TRBV4-2	TRBD2	TGTGCCAGCAGCCAAGGAGCGGGGGGCAGTGCCCAAGAGACCCAGTACTTC	CASSQGAGGSAQETQYF
.	TRBJ2-5	TRBV30	.	TGTGCCTGGAGCCCCCTGGGGGAGACCCAGTACTTC	CAWSPLGETQYF
.	TRBJ2-5	TRBV30	.	TGTGCCTGGGGAGGGAAAAACCAAGAGACCCAGTACTTC	CAWGGKNQETQYF
.	TRBJ2-7	TRBV30	TRBD1	TGTGCCTGGAGTGTAGACAGGGCGCGGAGGGAGCAGTACTTC	CAWSVDRARREQYF
.	TRBJ2-7	TRBV5-6	.	TGTGCCAGCAGCTTGGTAGGTCCCTACGAGCAGTACTTC	CASSLVGPYEQYF
.	TRBJ2-3	TRBV29-1	.	TGCAGCGTTGAATACTCAGATACGCAGTATTTT	CSVEYSDTQYF
.	TRBJ1-1	TRBV5-1	.	TGCGCCAGCAGCTTGTCTGGCGATGCGAGTACAACTGAAGCTTTCTTT	CASSLSGDASTTEAFF
few	TRBJ1-1	TRBV5-8	.	TGTGCCAGCAGCCCAATCCTTAGCCCCCTTGGAGCTTTCTTT	CASSPILSPLGAFF
.	TRBJ1-2	TRBV7-8	TRBD1	TGTGCCAGCAGCTTAGCGTGGACAGGGGGCTATGGCTACACCTTC	CASSLAWTGGYGYTF
.	TRBJ2-3	TRBV7-6	.	TGTGCCAGCAGCATTAGCACAGATACGCAGTATTTT	CASSISTDTQYF
.	TRBJ1-5	TRBV18	TRBD1	TGTGCCAGCTCCCGAGGGACAGCTAGCAATCAGCCCCAGCATTTT	CASSRGTASNQPQHF
.	TRBJ2-5	TRBV6-5	TRBD2	TGTGCCAGCAGCTCCGGGGGGAGTCGCGAGACCCAGTACTTC	CASSSGGSRETQYF